This T cell receptor (beta chain) stems from a study of cytotoxic CD8 clonotypes in ibrutinib-treated CLL. Study-wide background: Specimens for response were gathered following a median about a year of therapy, spanning 6 to 36.

Deep sequencing aimed at 1 in 200,000 to 1 in 1 million T cells' resolution. Produced via immunoSEQ multiplex PCR; TCRdb's table is partial and in-frame only. This table holds 130,000 or so clones, approximately 83% found once. V was shortened by 1 base and J by 8 bases, with 20 bases between the two germline ends. This CDR3 contains 16 residues. Germline V CDR1 and CDR2: MGHRA, YSYEKL. The material sequenced was PBMCs, taken after 24 months of ibrutinib treatment. The sequence came from a human donor with chronic lymphocytic leukemia. The gene calls are TRBV4-1 and TRBJ1-2, with D possibly TRBD1 on 5 matching bases. The CDR3 DNA sequence: TGCGCCAGCAGCCAAGGGTCCCGGCAGGTTGGGGGAGGCTACACCTTC. Amino acid sequence: CASSQGSRQVGGGYTF.